What follows are 26 T cell receptor beta chains derived from one specimen sequenced in a study of T cell responses to AZD1222 COVID-19 vaccine. Sequencing was performed with immunoSEQ multiplex PCR; in TCRdb, only in-frame clones are kept and a portion is missing. The profile shows about 42,000 clones, about 91% of them singletons. Source: peripheral blood, taken 28 days after the second AZD1222 dose. These receptors were taken from an adult who received the AZD1222 COVID-19 vaccine.

This rearrangement joins TRBV6-5 to TRBJ1-2, with a possible D match to TRBD1 (6 bases). CDR1 MNHEY and CDR2 SVGAGI come from the germline V gene. V was clipped by 6 bases and J by 6 bases, with 14 bases between them. There are 13 residues in the CDR3. The CDR3 nucleotides read TGTGCCAGCAGCCCACAGGGAGGAAATGGCTACACCTTC. This codes for CASSPQGGNGYTF.

This rearrangement joins TRBV7-6 to TRBJ2-6; tentatively, D is TRBD1 or TRBD2 (5 bases each). Trimming shortened V by 10 bases and J by 0 bases, and 10 bases separated the two germline ends. CDR3 length: 14 residues. Germline CDR1 reads SGHVS; CDR2 reads FNYEAQ. The CDR3 is CATGDGSGANVLTF. Here the CDR3 DNA reads TGTGCCACCGGGGACGGCTCTGGGGCCAACGTCCTGACTTTC.

The V gene is TRBV18, the J gene TRBJ1-4; 7 bases map to TRBD1. The CDR3 consists of 12 residues. J gave up 7 bases and V 4 bases, and 0 bases lay outside the gene matches. Germline-derived CDR1 and CDR2 are KGHSH and LQKENI. As DNA, the CDR3 is TGTGCCAGCTCACGGGACAGTGAAAAACTGTTTTTT. It encodes CASSRDSEKLFF.

The chain is built from TRBV19 and TRBJ2-6, with D perhaps matching TRBD1 (6 bases). The CDR3 covers 15 residues. Trimming removed 6 bases at V and 0 bases at J, with 9 bases between. Germline CDR1 is LNHDA and CDR2 is SQIVND (reference sequence). Here the CDR3 reads CASRDSYSGANVLTF. CDR3 in DNA: TGTGCCAGTAGGGACAGCTACTCTGGGGCCAACGTCCTGACTTTC.

The V gene is TRBV9, the J gene TRBJ2-7; 9 bases line up with TRBD2. The CDR3 is made up of 15 amino acids. The V and J ends lost 4 bases and 2 bases, in that order; junction bases with no gene match: 7. CDR1 is SGDLS, CDR2 YYNGEE, per germline. The CDR3, as DNA: TGTGCCAGCAGCCCCCATCTAGCGGGGCCCTACGAGCAGTACTTC. Translated: CASSPHLAGPYEQYF.

The chain carries TRBV13 and TRBJ2-3; D may be TRBD2 (5 bases). Trimming left V 0 bases short and J 2 bases short, with 9 bases between. The CDR3 runs to 15 residues. CDR1 PRHDT and CDR2 FYEKMQ come from the germline V gene (reference sequence). The CDR3 is CASSLGRGYTDTQYF. DNA for the CDR3: TGTGCCAGCAGCTTAGGACGGGGATACACAGATACGCAGTATTTT.

The chain is built from TRBV3-1 (or the pseudogene TRBV3-2) and TRBJ2-1, with 7 bases matching TRBD2. The CDR3 runs 15 residues. The germline CDR1 and CDR2 sequences are LGHDT and YNNKEL (reference sequence). Trimming removed 6 bases from V and 4 bases from J; junction bases left unmatched: 9. The CDR3 sequence: CASRSGLEGYNEQFF. The CDR3, as DNA: TGTGCCAGCAGATCTGGACTAGAGGGTTACAATGAGCAGTTCTTC.

The CDR3 sequence is CASTQQRGSPLHF. The CDR3 region has the DNA TGTGCCAGTACACAGCAACGCGGGTCACCCCTCCACTTT. This chain joins TRBV19 and TRBJ1-6; D is undetermined. CDR1 and CDR2 (germline): LNHDA, SQIVND (reference sequence). The CDR3 has 13 amino acids. Trimming shortened V by 7 bases and J by 10 bases, and 14 bases separated the two germline ends.

The chain carries TRBV24-1 and TRBJ2-5; TRBD2 might be the D (6 bases). The CDR3 runs 13 residues. Germline V CDR1 and CDR2: KGHDR, SFDVKD. Deletions cut 3 bases from V and 6 bases from J, with 10 bases between. CDR3 loop: CATSDRRGKTQYF. The CDR3 nucleotides read TGTGCCACCAGTGATCGTCGGGGGAAGACCCAGTACTTC.

The chain uses TRBV2 and TRBJ2-7, with 7 nucleotides matching TRBD1. The CDR3 consists of 14 residues. V dropped 8 bases and J dropped 5; count of bases not matched to a gene: 12. Germline CDR1 and CDR2: SNHLY and FYNNEI. The CDR3 DNA is TGTGCCAGCGATAGACAGGGTAATAAGGACGAGCAGTACTTC. It encodes CASDRQGNKDEQYF.

V gene TRBV11-3 combines with J gene TRBJ2-1; 7 nucleotides line up with TRBD2. J gave up 8 bases and V 4 bases, and 8 bases lay outside the gene matches. CDR1 SGHNT and CDR2 YENEEA come from the germline V gene. This CDR3 is built from 14 residues. The CDR3 bases are TGTGCCAGCAGCTATGGCGGGAGTGAAGATGAGCAGTTCTTC. Translating gives CASSYGGSEDEQFF.

The CDR3 nucleotides read TGTGCCAGCAGCCCAGCGGGACTAGCGGGACTCCCTAGCTCCTACAATGAGCAGTTCTTC. Translation: CASSPAGLAGLPSSYNEQFF. This chain connects TRBV4-2 to TRBJ2-1; 13 nucleotides line up with TRBD2. With 4 bases clipped from V and 0 bases from J, the junction kept 12 bases outside the gene matches. The germline gives CDR1 LGHNA, CDR2 YNFKEQ. The CDR3 covers 20 residues.

V usage is TRBV4-3 and J usage is TRBJ2-7, with D uncertain. The V gene's germline CDR1 is LGHNA and CDR2 YSLEER. Trimming took 0 bases from V and 6 from J, leaving 12 bases between them. The CDR3 totals 14 residues. The CDR3 DNA reads as TGCGCCAGCAGCCAAGATGCCAGCGTTGGCGAGCAGTACTTC. Encoded protein: CASSQDASVGEQYF.

The chain couples TRBV7-2 to TRBJ1-6, with D perhaps TRBD1 (6 bases). The CDR3 is made up of 16 amino acids. The germline V gene has CDR1 SGHTA and CDR2 FQGNSA. V was cut by 2 bases and J by 10 bases, with 18 bases left in between. The CDR3 here is CASSLSLSGVGSPLHF. CDR3 sequence (DNA): TGTGCCAGCAGCTTAAGTCTTTCAGGGGTGGGGTCACCCCTCCACTTT.

V gene TRBV27 combines with J gene TRBJ2-7; perhaps TRBD1 as D (6 bases). CDR1 MNHEY and CDR2 SMNVEV come from the germline V gene (reference sequence). The CDR3 sequence is 13 residues long. Trimming removed 6 bases at V and 3 bases at J, with 12 bases between. CDR3 nucleotide sequence: TGTGCCAGCAGAAGGGACACCGACTACGAGCAGTACTTC. This sequence encodes CASRRDTDYEQYF.

The genes are TRBV5-1 and TRBJ1-1; D is perhaps TRBD1 (5 bases). The V and J ends lost 4 bases and 1 base respectively, with 11 bases between them. The CDR3 contains 14 residues. The germline V gene encodes CDR1 SGHRS and CDR2 YFSETQ. CDR3: CASSPAGWNTEAFF. CDR3 coding DNA: TGCGCCAGCAGCCCTGCAGGGTGGAACACTGAAGCTTTCTTT.

This chain uses TRBV18 with TRBJ2-7; 7 positions agree with TRBD1. Germline-derived CDR1 and CDR2 are KGHSH and LQKENI. With V trimmed by 6 bases and J by 5 bases, 7 bases remained unmatched. The CDR3 has 13 residues. The DNA for the CDR3 is TGTGCCAGCTCGCGCCCAGACAGGGACGAGCAGTACTTC. Its translation is CASSRPDRDEQYF. The variable domain in full, with the rest retrieved from reference TRBV18 and TRBJ2-7, is NAGVMQNPRHLVRRRGQEARLRCSPMKGHSHVYWYRQLPEEGLKFMVYLQKENIIDESGMPKERFSAEFPKEGPSILRIQQVVRGDSAAYFCASSRPDRDEQYFGPGTRLTVT.

The chain has TRBV18 and TRBJ1-1; D remains ambiguous. Trimming cost V 0 bases and J 1 base, with 9 bases left between them. In germline, CDR1 is KGHSH, CDR2 LQKENI. This CDR3 has 15 residues. The CDR3, as DNA: TGTGCCAGCTCACCACCTAATCCTGGGAACACTGAAGCTTTCTTT. Translating it yields CASSPPNPGNTEAFF.

The genes are TRBV4-1 and TRBJ1-4; D is ambiguous. Deletions cut 0 bases from V and 5 bases from J, with 16 bases between. Germline CDR1 reads MGHRA; CDR2 reads YSYEKL. There are 17 residues in the CDR3. CDR3 sequence (DNA): TGCGCCAGCAGCCAAGATTGGGTGATGCAACCCAATGAAAAACTGTTTTTT. Its translation is CASSQDWVMQPNEKLFF.

The V gene is TRBV24-1, the J gene TRBJ2-3; the D gene is possibly TRBD2 (5 bases). The CDR3 is 16 residues long. Trimming took 2 bases from V and 2 from J, leaving 13 bases between them. In germline, CDR1 is KGHDR, CDR2 SFDVKD. The DNA of the CDR3 is TGTGCCACCAGTGATTCGTCCGGGGTTCCCACAGATACGCAGTATTTT. This sequence encodes CATSDSSGVPTDTQYF.

The CDR3, as DNA: TGTGCCAGCAGCTCCGGAGGGGCGGGTGTCGAGCAGTACTTC. This encodes CASSSGGAGVEQYF. The chain couples TRBV13 to TRBJ2-7; D is possibly TRBD2 (6 bases). There are 14 residues in the CDR3. Germline loops: CDR1 PRHDT, CDR2 FYEKMQ (reference sequence). Trimming cost V 4 bases and J 6 bases, with 16 bases left between them.

The chain is built from TRBV10-3 and TRBJ1-1, with TRBD1 matching over 7 bases. The CDR3 is 16 amino acids. Germline loops: CDR1 ENHRY, CDR2 SYGVKD. Trimming took 3 bases from V and 5 from J; bases not matched to a gene: 12. The CDR3 here is CAISDIWTGQFTEAFF. In DNA form, the CDR3 reads TGTGCCATCAGTGATATTTGGACAGGACAATTTACTGAAGCTTTCTTT.

The chain recombines TRBV5-4 with TRBJ2-7; 12 nucleotides line up with TRBD1. Germline V gives CDR1 SGHNT, CDR2 YYREEE (reference sequence). The CDR3 extends over 13 amino acids. J was trimmed by 6 bases and V by 3 bases; bases with no gene match: 1. CDR3 nucleotides: TGTGCCAGCAGCTGGGACAGGGGGCTCGAGCAGTACTTC. Amino acids: CASSWDRGLEQYF.

This sequence joins TRBV28 and TRBJ2-3; D is unresolved. Trimming left V 5 bases short and J 1 base short, with 4 bases between. The CDR3 is 12 amino acids. CDR1 is MDHEN, CDR2 SYDVKM, per germline. The CDR3 DNA sequence: TGTGCCAGCAGTATAGGCACAGATACGCAGTATTTT. Amino acids: CASSIGTDTQYF.

The rearrangement links TRBV5-1 to TRBJ2-5, with 10 nucleotides matching TRBD2. This CDR3 has 16 residues. The ends lost 4 bases at V and 0 bases at J; junction bases unmatched: 6. The germline CDR1 and CDR2 sequences are SGHRS and YFSETQ. CDR3 nucleotide sequence: TGCGCCAGCAGCCTCGGGGGACTAGCGAACCAAGAGACCCAGTACTTC. Its translation is CASSLGGLANQETQYF.

This clone was observed a few times. The V gene is TRBV18, the J gene TRBJ1-2; D is perhaps TRBD1 (6 bases). CDR1 and CDR2 from the germline V gene are KGHSH and LQKENI. Trimming removed 5 bases at V and 0 bases at J, with 10 bases between. This CDR3 comprises 14 residues. In DNA, the CDR3 is TGTGCCAGCTCAACAGACAGGTCTAACTATGGCTACACCTTC. Translated: CASSTDRSNYGYTF.